These T cell receptor beta chains were read from a single sample in a study of identical twins. Using its own MiXCR run on the 5' RACE reads, TCRdb lists one record per CDR3 protein. Among 690,000 or so distinct CDR3 sequences listed, 8.6% were seen once. The sample also formed part of further work on yellow fever vaccine responses in identical twins.

Sequenced material: PBMCs. The receptors were sampled from a woman under 30 in good health. The CDR3 runs from the conserved cysteine through the conserved F or W. A D gene is named only where the DNA matches it firmly. Rows give clone size only sometimes, using once, few, many, or a class for an expanded clone.

CDR3 protein,CDR3 DNA,clone size,J gene,D gene,V gene
CASSKRRQGNNEQFF,TGCGCCAGCAGCAAACGAAGACAGGGAAACAATGAGCAGTTCTTC,few,TRBJ2-1,TRBD1,TRBV5-1
CASSLLAGDLAGYTF,TGTGCCAGCAGCTTATTGGCAGGGGATCTTGCCGGCTACACCTTC,few,TRBJ1-2,.,TRBV7-3
CAISEVGGPVSYEQYF,TGTGCCATCAGTGAGGTAGGGGGCCCAGTGTCCTACGAGCAGTACTTC,few,TRBJ2-7,TRBD1,TRBV10-3
CASSESNLAGGYEQYF,TGCGCCAGCAGTGAGTCGAACCTAGCGGGAGGCTACGAGCAGTACTTC,few,TRBJ2-7,TRBD2,TRBV10-2
CASSLRTGSSYNEQFF,TGCGCCAGCAGCTTACGGACGGGGTCCTCCTACAATGAGCAGTTCTTC,many,TRBJ2-1,.,TRBV5-1
CASSPLSGGHQETQYF,TGTGCCAGCTCCCCACTTAGCGGGGGGCACCAAGAGACCCAGTACTTC,.,TRBJ2-5,TRBD2,TRBV18
CASSHALTGKIDTIYF,TGCGCCAGCAGCCATGCCTTGACGGGGAAGATTGACACCATATATTTT,.,TRBJ1-3,.,TRBV4-1
CASSYPLADYEQYF,TGTGCCAGCAGCTACCCACTAGCGGACTACGAGCAGTACTTC,.,TRBJ2-7,TRBD2,TRBV28
CASSQDSSGEYNEQFF,TGCGCCAGCAGCCAAGACAGTAGCGGGGAATACAATGAGCAGTTCTTC,few,TRBJ2-1,TRBD2,TRBV4-3
CAWSPSTDTQYF,TGTGCCTGGAGTCCCAGCACAGATACGCAGTATTTT,few,TRBJ2-3,.,TRBV30
CASSDGLAGESNEQFF,TGTGCCAGCAGTGACGGTTTAGCGGGAGAAAGTAATGAGCAGTTCTTC,.,TRBJ2-1,TRBD2,TRBV6-4
CASSLTGDNLYF,TGTGCCAGCAGTTTAACAGGGGACAATCTGTACTTC,.,TRBJ2-7,TRBD1,TRBV27
CASSVRASGGVGNEQFF,TGTGCCAGCAGCGTGAGGGCTAGCGGGGGGGTCGGGAATGAGCAGTTCTTC,.,TRBJ2-1,TRBD2,TRBV9
CASSSPENTEAFF,TGTGCCAGCAGTTCCCCAGAGAACACTGAAGCTTTCTTT,.,TRBJ1-1,.,TRBV6-5
CSASPVRDTQYF,TGCAGTGCTTCCCCAGTAAGAGATACGCAGTATTTT,.,TRBJ2-3,.,TRBV20-1
CGEGAYNEQFF,TGTGGGGAGGGGGCGTACAATGAGCAGTTCTTC,few,TRBJ2-1,.,TRBV6-5
CASSAGTSVGGELFF,TGCGCCAGCAGCGCCGGGACTAGCGTGGGCGGGGAGCTGTTTTTT,.,TRBJ2-2,TRBD2,TRBV5-1
CASSLVTGLAGGSDTQYF,TGTGCCAGCAGCTTAGTAACGGGACTAGCGGGGGGGTCAGATACGCAGTATTTT,few,TRBJ2-3,TRBD2,TRBV11-1
CSARVRDRGPRSYWYEQYF,TGCAGTGCTAGAGTTCGGGACAGGGGGCCTCGTTCCTATTGGTACGAGCAGTACTTC,few,TRBJ2-7,TRBD1,TRBV20-1
CASSLDRRRMNTEAFF,TGTGCCAGCAGCTTAGATCGGAGACGTATGAACACTGAAGCTTTCTTT,few,TRBJ1-1,.,TRBV13
CASSQSPWGDGYTF,TGTGCCAGCAGTCAATCCCCGTGGGGCGATGGCTACACCTTC,few,TRBJ1-2,.,TRBV27
CATSDSGTYEQYF,TGTGCCACCAGTGATTCCGGGACTTACGAGCAGTACTTC,many,TRBJ2-7,.,TRBV24-1
CASSVKDTKDSYEQYF,TGTGCCAGCAGCGTGAAAGACACTAAAGATTCCTACGAGCAGTACTTC,.,TRBJ2-7,.,TRBV7-2
CSAIRGTQPQHF,TGCAGTGCTATTCGGGGGACCCAGCCCCAGCATTTT,.,TRBJ1-5,.,TRBV20-1
CASSSESAKNIQYF,TGTGCCAGCAGTTCCGAATCAGCCAAAAACATTCAGTACTTC,many,TRBJ2-4,.,TRBV12-3/TRBV12-4
CASSLQGSENQPQHF,TGCGCCAGCAGCCTACAGGGGTCTGAGAATCAGCCCCAGCATTTT,.,TRBJ1-5,TRBD1,TRBV4-1
CASSPSTGYTDTQYF,TGTGCCAGCAGCCCCTCGACAGGGTACACAGATACGCAGTATTTT,few,TRBJ2-3,TRBD1,TRBV9
CASNKASGSGEQYF,TGTGCCAGCAATAAAGCTAGCGGGAGCGGCGAGCAGTACTTC,.,TRBJ2-7,TRBD2,TRBV6-1
CASSNSGDEQYF,TGTGCCAGCAGTAACAGCGGGGACGAGCAGTACTTC,.,TRBJ2-7,TRBD2,TRBV6-2/TRBV6-3
CASSQGLAGGQAKNIQYF,TGCGCCAGCAGCCAAGGATTAGCGGGGGGCCAAGCCAAAAACATTCAGTACTTC,few,TRBJ2-4,TRBD2,TRBV4-1
CATSRDQSGPIIQYF,TGTGCCACCAGCAGAGATCAGTCAGGGCCGATCATTCAGTACTTC,few,TRBJ2-4,.,TRBV15
CSARGQGNNPYEQYF,TGCAGTGCTAGAGGACAGGGGAATAACCCCTACGAGCAGTACTTC,.,TRBJ2-7,TRBD1,TRBV20-1
CATSRDGEKQFF,TGTGCCACCAGCAGAGATGGGGAGAAGCAGTTCTTC,.,TRBJ2-1,.,TRBV15
CASSLSPGAAYTDTQYF,TGCGCCAGCAGCTTGAGTCCGGGGGCTGCATACACAGATACGCAGTATTTT,.,TRBJ2-3,.,TRBV5-1
CASSPGTGLMNTEAFF,TGTGCCAGCAGTCCCGGGACAGGGCTTATGAACACTGAAGCTTTCTTT,many,TRBJ1-1,TRBD1,TRBV12-3/TRBV12-4
CASSHEPPYEQYF,TGTGCCAGCAGCCACGAACCCCCCTACGAGCAGTACTTC,few,TRBJ2-7,.,TRBV3-1
CASSYAGAETQYF,TGTGCCAGCAGTTACGCAGGGGCAGAGACCCAGTACTTC,.,TRBJ2-5,.,TRBV6-5
CASSSLSRETQYF,TGTGCCAGCAGCTCCCTCAGCCGAGAGACCCAGTACTTC,.,TRBJ2-5,.,TRBV5-4
CASSSEVTSGRTDTQYF,TGTGCCAGCAGCTCGGAAGTGACTAGCGGGAGAACAGATACGCAGTATTTT,.,TRBJ2-3,TRBD2,TRBV7-2
CASSQRTGVGAFF,TGTGCCAGCAGCCAACGGACAGGGGTGGGAGCTTTCTTT,.,TRBJ1-1,TRBD1,TRBV4-2
CAISPGTVGSPLHF,TGTGCCATCAGTCCCGGGACCGTCGGTTCACCCCTCCACTTT,.,TRBJ1-6,.,TRBV10-3
CSARDQETQYF,TGCAGTGCTAGAGATCAAGAGACCCAGTACTTC,many,TRBJ2-5,.,TRBV20-1
CASSLNREKGNEQFF,TGTGCCAGCAGTTTAAATCGGGAGAAGGGCAATGAGCAGTTCTTC,.,TRBJ2-1,.,TRBV27
CASSSQGARADTQYF,TGTGCCAGCAGTTCTCAGGGGGCTAGGGCAGATACGCAGTATTTT,.,TRBJ2-3,TRBD1,TRBV6-5
CSARDYGERSPLHF,TGCAGTGCTAGAGATTACGGGGAAAGGTCACCCCTCCACTTT,.,TRBJ1-6,.,TRBV20-1
CASSTPGNPNYGYTF,TGTGCCAGTAGTACCCCAGGGAACCCTAACTATGGCTACACCTTC,.,TRBJ1-2,.,TRBV19
CASSQVAGQGEETQYF,TGTGCCAGCAGCCAAGTCGCGGGACAGGGGGAGGAGACCCAGTACTTC,many,TRBJ2-5,TRBD1,TRBV3-1
CATQKRDGEQFF,TGCGCCACCCAAAAGAGGGACGGTGAGCAGTTCTTC,many,TRBJ2-1,.,TRBV10-1
CSARDAIAAPYEQYF,TGCAGTGCTAGAGATGCGATAGCGGCACCCTACGAGCAGTACTTC,few,TRBJ2-7,.,TRBV20-1
CASSLGRVLAKNIQYF,TGTGCCAGCAGTTTAGGGCGGGTATTAGCCAAAAACATTCAGTACTTC,few,TRBJ2-4,.,TRBV28
CSARDPSGGAKSYNEQFF,TGCAGTGCTAGAGATCCAAGCGGGGGGGCCAAATCATACAATGAGCAGTTCTTC,.,TRBJ2-1,TRBD2,TRBV20-1
CSAATLTSGSNPYEQYF,TGCAGTGCTGCCACCCTTACTAGCGGGTCGAATCCCTACGAGCAGTACTTC,.,TRBJ2-7,TRBD2,TRBV20-1
CASSPGRQDTQYF,TGTGCCAGCAGCCCCGGGAGACAAGATACGCAGTATTTT,.,TRBJ2-3,.,TRBV5-3
CASSLGQGVHSYEQYF,TGCGCCAGCAGCTTGGGGCAGGGGGTCCACTCCTACGAGCAGTACTTC,few,TRBJ2-7,TRBD1,TRBV5-1
CASSSGTASLF,TGTGCCAGCAGTTCCGGGACAGCCAGCCTTTTT,many,TRBJ2-3,TRBD1,TRBV12-3/TRBV12-4